Below, 22 T cell receptor beta chains from the same sample are listed, as sequenced in a study of T cell clonality in common variable immunodeficiency. TCRdb's copy holds only in-frame clones and misses some; the assay was immunoSEQ multiplex PCR. The sample was found to contain about 60,000 clones, and every one recurs. Sequencing was done on a sample of peripheral blood mononuclear cells. All receptors come from a person aged 18 to 70 in good health.

This clone was detected many times. Coverage ceases 3 residues before the CDR3 finishes, and the germline J gene fills in the end. This chain links TRBV11-2 with TRBJ1-2; D possibly corresponds to TRBD1 (6 bases). Per germline, CDR1 SGHAT and CDR2 FQNNGV. With 3 bases removed from V and 5 bases from J, the gap between germline ends came to 13 bases. This CDR3 is 14 amino acids long. The CDR3 loop is CASSFAGAPYGYTF. The CDR3 bases that were read are TGTGCCAGCAGCTTCGCGGGGGCGCCATATGGC.

This clone was recorded at least ten times. The read comes to an end 3 residues before the CDR3 does, leaving the germline J gene to fill in the end. The gene calls are TRBV7-8 and TRBJ2-7; D not resolved. Trimming removed 2 bases from V and 5 bases from J, with 7 bases in between. The CDR3 sequence is 12 residues long. Germline loops: CDR1 SGHVS, CDR2 FQNEAQ. The CDR3 sequence is CASSLRVDEQYF. The CDR3 bases that were read are TGTGCCAGCAGCTTAAGGGTGGACGAG.

This clone appeared many times. The sequence runs out 3 residues before the end of the CDR3; the remainder is reconstructed from the germline J gene. This chain joins TRBV11-2 and TRBJ1-6; unclear D gene. V was trimmed by 4 bases and J by 11 bases, leaving 18 bases between them. The CDR3 is made up of 15 amino acids. CDR1 is SGHAT, CDR2 FQNNGV, per germline. The part of the CDR3 DNA that was read is TGTGCCAGCAGCTCTGGGCGTGGGCCCTCGGCACCC. It yields the protein CASSSGRGPSAP. In full, the CDR3 is CASSSGRGPSAPLHF.

This clone was counted a few times. The read terminates 3 residues before the CDR3 end, so the remaining end is supplied by the germline J gene. This chain connects TRBV29-1 to TRBJ2-7, with D possibly being TRBD1 (5 bases). The V end was cut by 2 bases, the J end by 2 bases, with 13 bases between. Germline loops: CDR1 SQVTM, CDR2 ANQGSEA. The CDR3 length is 14 residues. This chain's CDR3 is CSVEWTLTPYEQYF. CDR3 bases read: TGCAGCGTTGAATGGACACTAACTCCCTACGAG.

This clone has a count of ten or more. This CDR3 is CASSTTGTLNTEAFF. The CDR3 bases that were read are TGTGCCAGCAGCACGACAGGAACCTTGAACACTGAA. The chain has TRBV7-6 and TRBJ1-1; D might be TRBD1 (6 bases). Sequencing ends 3 residues short of the CDR3 end; the germline J gene provides the rest. Germline CDR1 is SGHVS and CDR2 is FNYEAQ. Trimming removed 5 bases at V and 0 bases at J, with 13 bases between. This CDR3 is 15 amino acids long.

This clone was counted ten times or more. Read sequence stops 3 residues before the CDR3 end, and the germline J gene provides the missing end. V usage is TRBV5-6 and J usage is TRBJ2-7, with D possibly being TRBD2 (6 bases). Per the germline V gene, CDR1 is SGHDT and CDR2 is YYEEEE. CDR3 length: 13 residues. Trimming shortened V by 4 bases and J by 3 bases, and 11 bases separated the two germline ends. CDR3 protein: CASSLGGYYEQYF. The CDR3 bases that were read are TGTGCCAGCAGCCTTGGAGGGTACTACGAG.

This clone was picked up many times. The sequence runs out 3 residues before the end of the CDR3; the remainder is reconstructed from the germline J gene. The chain is built from TRBV9 and TRBJ2-1; a possible D gene is TRBD2 (7 bases). Germline CDR1 SGDLS, CDR2 YYNGEE. This CDR3 has 18 residues. The ends were cut back, 1 base at V and 6 bases at J, with 23 bases in the middle. CDR3 DNA, as far as it was read: TGTGCCAGCAGCGTAAAAGGGGGGGTTGGCGGGAGTAGCAATGAG. Translation: CASSVKGGVGGSSNE. The entire CDR3 sequence reads CASSVKGGVGGSSNEQFF. Full variable domain (missing parts from reference TRBV9 and TRBJ2-1): DSGVTQTPKHLITATGQRVTLRCSPRSGDLSVYWYQQSLDQGLQFLIQYYNGEERAKGNILERFSAQQFPDLHSELNLSSLELGDSALYFCASSVKGGVGGSSNEQFFGPGTRLTVL.

Many counts were recorded for this clone. The read finishes 3 residues shy of the CDR3 end, and the germline J gene is used to complete it. The chain couples TRBV5-6 to TRBJ2-1; the match to TRBD2 covers 9 bases. V gave up 4 bases and J gave up 6 bases; unmatched junction bases: 8. The CDR3 loop spans 15 amino acids. Germline V gene lookup returns CDR1 SGHDT and CDR2 YYEEEE. The CDR3 sequence: CASSPRAGGRNEQFF. CDR3 bases read: TGTGCCAGCAGCCCTCGGGCGGGAGGGCGCAATGAG.

In its sample, this clone was seen many times. With the read ending 3 residues before the CDR3 end, the germline J gene is used to fill in that end. This chain links TRBV19 with TRBJ1-4, with 10 bases identical to TRBD1. Germline trimming cut 5 bases from V and 6 bases from J; bases unmatched to any gene: 6. CDR3 size: 15 residues. Per germline, CDR1 LNHDA and CDR2 SQIVND (reference sequence). The part of the CDR3 DNA that was read is TGTGCCAGTAGTCCGACCGGGACAGGGGATGAAAAA. As protein: CASSPTGTGDEK. The complete CDR3 reads CASSPTGTGDEKLFF.

This clone was detected ten times or more. The read halts 3 residues ahead of the CDR3 end, with the missing end drawn from the germline J gene. This chain joins TRBV20-1 and TRBJ1-5; D is unclear. V lost 1 base and J 5 bases, leaving 12 bases between the germline ends. This CDR3 contains 14 residues. Germline loops: CDR1 DFQATT, CDR2 SNEGSKA (reference sequence). The CDR3 sequence is CSARGDFLHQPQHF. The sequenced CDR3 bases are TGCAGTGCTAGAGGCGATTTCCTTCATCAGCCC.

This clone was counted at least ten times. The DNA ends 3 residues before the CDR3 does, and the rest of the CDR3 is filled in from the germline J gene. The rearrangement links TRBV19 to TRBJ2-7; D call uncertain. V lost 4 bases and J 3 bases, leaving 13 bases between the germline ends. Germline values: CDR1 LNHDA, CDR2 SQIVND (reference sequence). The CDR3 consists of 14 residues. The sequenced part of the CDR3 DNA is TGTGCCAGTAGTAACGGTTCCCCGGGCTACGAG. The encoded protein is CASSNGSPGYE. The complete CDR3 protein is CASSNGSPGYEQYF. The full variable domain, its missing parts supplied by reference TRBV19 and TRBJ2-7, is DGGITQSPKYLFRKEGQNVTLSCEQNLNHDAMYWYRQDPGQGLRLIYYSQIVNDFQKGDIAEGYSVSREKKESFPLTVTSAQKNPTAFYLCASSNGSPGYEQYFGPGTRLTVT.

In this sample, this clone turned up many times. The read ends 3 residues early relative to the CDR3; the germline J gene fills the gap. V is TRBV5-1 and J is TRBJ2-1, with a tentative D call TRBD2 (6 bases). Germline V gene sequence: CDR1 SGHRS, CDR2 YFSETQ. This CDR3 comprises 16 residues. Trimming stripped 4 bases from V and 9 bases from J, with 23 bases between. The CDR3 protein is CASSPNRFDGGGEQFF. The DNA read from the CDR3 is TGCGCCAGCAGCCCGAACCGATTCGACGGGGGAGGTGAG.

This clone has a count of ten or more. The CDR3 end lies 3 residues beyond the end of the read and is filled in from the germline J gene. The rearrangement uses TRBV5-6 and TRBJ2-1; 10 bases are a match to TRBD2. The CDR3 runs to 14 residues. Germline CDR1 reads SGHDT; CDR2 reads YYEEEE. The junction had 1 base not matched to a gene; V was cut back by 1 base and J by 6 bases. The covered CDR3 bases are TGTGCCAGCAGCTTGCCTAGCGGGAGCAATGAG. This encodes CASSLPSGSNE. In full, the CDR3 is CASSLPSGSNEQFF. Together with reference TRBV5-6 and TRBJ2-1, the CDR3 gives the full variable domain: DAGVTQSPTHLIKTRGQQVTLRCSPKSGHDTVSWYQQALGQGPQFIFQYYEEEERQRGNFPDRFSGHQFPNYSSELNVNALLLGDSALYLCASSLPSGSNEQFFGPGTRLTVL.

This clone was counted ten times or more. The read comes to an end 3 residues before the CDR3 does, leaving the germline J gene to fill in the end. The rearrangement uses TRBV6-1 and TRBJ2-7; D uncertain. From germline, CDR1 is MNHNS and CDR2 SASEGT. This CDR3 has 14 amino acids. Deletions cut 2 bases from V and 2 bases from J, with 10 bases between. CDR3 in amino acids: CASSEWAVTYEQYF. The sequenced CDR3 bases are TGTGCCAGCAGTGAATGGGCAGTTACCTACGAG.

This clone has at least ten counts. The read stops 3 residues short of the end of the CDR3; the missing end is completed from the germline J gene. The chain has TRBV20-1 and TRBJ2-5; 11 bases map to TRBD1. V lost 6 bases to trimming and J lost 5 bases; unmatched junction nucleotides: 14. Germline V CDR1 and CDR2: DFQATT, SNEGSKA (reference sequence). The CDR3 is made up of 16 amino acids. CDR3 residues: CSAIRRDRGVSETQYF. The sequenced CDR3 bases are TGCAGTGCCATAAGGCGGGACAGGGGGGTTTCGGAGACC.

The table lists this clone with many counts. The sequence runs out 3 residues before the end of the CDR3; the remainder is reconstructed from the germline J gene. The chain joins TRBV9 to TRBJ1-1; D call uncertain. The length of the CDR3 is 15 residues. Germline loops: CDR1 SGDLS, CDR2 YYNGEE. V lost 3 bases and J 0 bases, leaving 12 bases between the germline ends. The part of the CDR3 DNA that was read is TGTGCCAGCAGCGCCCCAAGGACTATGAACACTGAA. Translated, it gives CASSAPRTMNTE. In full, the CDR3 reads CASSAPRTMNTEAFF.

In this sample, this clone turned up many times. With the read ending 3 residues before the CDR3 end, the germline J gene is used to fill in that end. The rearrangement links TRBV12-3 or TRBV12-4 to TRBJ2-3; D is ambiguous. The CDR3 has 14 amino acids. Trimming stripped 5 bases from V and 2 bases from J, with 11 bases between. Incomplete CDR3 DNA: TGTGCCAGCAGTCGTCAGTTTTACACAGATACG. Translating it yields CASSRQFYTDT. The whole CDR3 sequence is CASSRQFYTDTQYF.

This clone was picked up many times. Read sequence stops 3 residues before the CDR3 end, and the germline J gene provides the missing end. This chain uses TRBV5-6 with TRBJ2-7; D is possibly TRBD1 (5 bases). This CDR3 contains 15 residues. CDR1 is SGHDT, CDR2 YYEEEE, per germline. The V gene lost 1 base and the J gene lost 1 base, with 12 bases spanning the gap. Partial CDR3 DNA: TGTGCCAGCAGCTTGTGGCAGGGCCTTTCCTACGAG. This translates into CASSLWQGLSYE. The whole CDR3 reads CASSLWQGLSYEQYF.

This clone was counted ten times or more. The CDR3 end is not reached by the read, which stops 3 residues before it; the germline J gene fills it in. The chain has TRBV24-1 and TRBJ2-3; D is unresolved. Trimming pared 6 bases from V and 0 bases from J, leaving 15 bases between. There are 16 residues in the CDR3. The V gene's germline CDR1 is KGHDR and CDR2 SFDVKD. The CDR3: CATSSIRGLSTDTQYF. The sequenced part of the CDR3 DNA is TGTGCCACCAGTTCCATACGAGGTCTTAGCACAGATACG.

On this clone itself: The DNA ends 3 residues before the CDR3 does, and the rest of the CDR3 is filled in from the germline J gene. The gene calls are TRBV19 and TRBJ1-5; D is uncertain. V was trimmed by 6 bases and J by 2 bases, leaving 11 bases between them. This CDR3 is built from 14 residues. Germline V lookup: CDR1 LNHDA, CDR2 SQIVND (reference sequence). The DNA read from the CDR3 is TGTGCCAGTAGCCCCAGTCTCCGCAATCAGCCC. Its protein is CASSPSLRNQP. The full-length CDR3 reads as CASSPSLRNQPQHF. The variable domain in full, completed from reference TRBV19 and TRBJ1-5, reads DGGITQSPKYLFRKEGQNVTLSCEQNLNHDAMYWYRQDPGQGLRLIYYSQIVNDFQKGDIAEGYSVSREKKESFPLTVTSAQKNPTAFYLCASSPSLRNQPQHFGDGTRLSIL.

This clone was observed at least ten times. The CDR3 end lies 3 residues beyond the end of the read and is filled in from the germline J gene. The chain joins TRBV4-2 to TRBJ2-2; perhaps TRBD2 as D (7 bases). Germline values: CDR1 LGHNA, CDR2 YNFKEQ. The CDR3 totals 17 residues. Trimming stripped 4 bases from V and 8 bases from J, with 23 bases between. Partial CDR3 DNA: TGTGCCAGCAGCCCCAGCAGGGGCGGGGGACCCTCAGGGGAG. This translates into CASSPSRGGGPSGE. The whole CDR3 protein reads CASSPSRGGGPSGELFF.

This clone was picked up many times. The sequenced fragment ends 3 residues before the CDR3 boundary, so the rest is inferred from the germline J gene. The rearrangement uses TRBV6-1 and TRBJ1-4; TRBD1 aligns across 7 bases. The CDR3 has 17 amino acids. CDR1 is MNHNS and CDR2 is SASEGT in the germline V gene. Trimming removed 0 bases from V and 7 bases from J; junction bases left unmatched: 11. The CDR3: CASSEAPQWQGVEKLFF. CDR3 DNA (partial): TGTGCCAGCAGTGAAGCCCCACAGTGGCAGGGGGTTGAAAAA.